This T cell receptor (beta chain) emerged from a study of neoadjuvant anti-PD-1 for oral cavity cancer. Measured with immunoSEQ multiplex PCR; TCRdb has only the in-frame clones, and not every one. Of about 15,000 clones listed, roughly 60% are singletons. Patients had newly diagnosed, untreated stage II-IVA oral cavity squamous cell carcinoma. The CDR3 length is 14 residues. The V end lost 4 bases, the J end lost 0 bases, and 9 bases lay between the germline ends. CDR1 is SGHRS and CDR2 is YFSETQ in the germline V gene. The rearrangement links TRBV5-1 to TRBJ2-3; D unclear. This sample comprised PBMCs, obtained before nivolumab (anti-PD-1) treatment. This TCR derives from a person between 35 and 79 years old with oral cavity squamous cell carcinoma. CDR3 DNA: TGCGCCAGCAGCCCCAGTCGGAGCACAGATACGCAGTATTTT. Amino acid sequence: CASSPSRSTDTQYF.